This entry features one TCR beta chain sequence. Seattle patient enrollment occurred during active infection, with longitudinal follow-up thereafter. CDR3 length: 15 residues. Trimming left V 3 bases short and J 5 bases short, with 14 bases between. The V gene's germline CDR1 is PRHDT and CDR2 FYEKMQ (reference sequence). Per the original methods: Amplification of reference gene primers was used by the study to estimate nucleated cell counts. TCRdb's table, derived via immunoSEQ multiplex PCR, lists solely in-frame clones and lacks some. The V and J calls and clone size were taken over from that table, and D and trimming were inferred from the DNA. This table holds tens of thousands of clones, nearly 80% found once. The data were obtained in a study of blood T cell repertoires in COVID-19. Study-wide background: Specimens from acute and convalescent COVID-19 originated in the United States, Italy and Spain. In each case, the material was cDNA or gDNA derived from T cells, B-cell-depleted T cells, or PBMCs.

This receptor was obtained from a man aged 65 to 79 with COVID-19, enrolled during active disease. Sequenced: peripheral blood. This chain connects TRBV13 to TRBJ2-1, with a weak D call TRBD2 (5 bases). Here the CDR3 reads CASSFFGVLNNEQFF. The DNA for the CDR3 is TGTGCCAGCAGCTTTTTCGGGGTGTTAAACAATGAGCAGTTCTTC. The full variable domain, with the rest looked up from reference TRBV13 and TRBJ2-1, is AAGVIQSPRHLIKEKRETATLKCYPIPRHDTVYWYQQGPGQDPQFLISFYEKMQSDKGSIPDRFSAQQFSDYHSELNMSSLELGDSALYFCASSFFGVLNNEQFFGPGTRLTVL.